The 22 T cell receptor beta chains given below trace back to one sample, sequenced in a study of blood T cell repertoires in COVID-19. Profiled with immunoSEQ multiplex PCR; TCRdb holds only in-frame clones, not every one. Among roughly 79,000 clones listed, around 85% were seen once. The sequencing input was peripheral blood. These TCRs come from a woman older than 75 with active or convalescent COVID-19.

The genes are TRBV2 and TRBJ2-3; 8 bases agree with TRBD1. CDR3 length: 15 residues. Unmatched junction bases numbered 9, after V lost 7 bases and J lost 3 bases. Germline CDR1 reads SNHLY; CDR2 reads FYNNEI. The CDR3 loop is CASNGQGRPTDTQYF. The CDR3 nucleotides are TGTGCCAGCAACGGACAGGGCCGACCGACAGATACGCAGTATTTT.

The chain combines TRBV29-1 with TRBJ2-7; D possibly corresponds to TRBD2 (6 bases). With 4 bases removed from V and 5 bases from J, the gap between germline ends came to 12 bases. Germline assignment: CDR1 SQVTM and CDR2 ANQGSEA. The CDR3 is 12 residues long. In DNA form, the CDR3 reads TGCAGCGTTGGGGGGAGGTTCAACGAGCAGTACTTC. Residues: CSVGGRFNEQYF.

In regard to this clone: A much larger clone differs from this one at a single base, so this may be a read error. The chain carries TRBV3-1 (or the pseudogene TRBV3-2) and TRBJ2-7, with D uncertain. The germline gives CDR1 LGHDT, CDR2 YNNKEL (reference sequence). This CDR3 is 11 amino acids long. Trimming removed 4 bases from V and 3 bases from J, with 4 bases in between. CDR3 loop: CASSLSYEQYF. The CDR3 DNA follows: TGTGCCAGCAGCCTTAGCTACGAGCAGTACTTC.

The chain recombines TRBV7-9 with TRBJ2-5; 7 bases line up with TRBD2. This CDR3 contains 15 residues. In germline, CDR1 is SEHNR, CDR2 FQNEAQ (reference sequence). Losses at the gene ends were 5 bases for V and 5 bases for J; bases not matched to a gene: 11. The CDR3 protein is CASSPALRGGETQYF. CDR3 DNA sequence: TGTGCCAGCAGCCCCGCGTTGCGGGGAGGGGAGACCCAGTACTTC.

The V call is TRBV5-1, the J call TRBJ1-6; D is perhaps TRBD1 (5 bases). There are 13 residues in the CDR3. Germline CDR1 is SGHRS and CDR2 is YFSETQ. The V end lost 0 bases, the J end lost 9 bases, and 7 bases lay between the germline ends. CDR3 residues: CASSLGDFSPLHF. The DNA of the CDR3 is TGCGCCAGCAGCTTGGGGGACTTTTCACCCCTCCACTTT. Full variable domain (rest looked up from reference TRBV5-1 and TRBJ1-6): KAGVTQTPRYLIKTRGQQVTLSCSPISGHRSVSWYQQTPGQGLQFLFEYFSETQRNKGNFPGRFSGRQFSNSRSEMNVSTLELGDSALYLCASSLGDFSPLHFGNGTRLTVT.

The chain is built from TRBV10-3 and TRBJ1-6, with 7 nucleotides matching TRBD1. The CDR3 covers 14 residues. Germline V gene data show CDR1 as ENHRY and CDR2 as SYGVKD. V shed 7 bases and J 7 bases; nucleotides not matched to a gene: 7. The CDR3 sequence is CAITPGGYNSPLHF. In DNA form, the CDR3 reads TGTGCCATCACCCCAGGGGGGTACAATTCACCCCTCCACTTT.

The chain recombines TRBV25-1 with TRBJ2-3; 9 bases align to TRBD2. V shed 4 bases, J shed 5 bases, and the junction held 10 bases outside the gene matches. Germline values: CDR1 MGHDK, CDR2 SYGVNS. The CDR3 contains 16 residues. The CDR3 region is CASSAGGGRAQDTQYF. CDR3 coding DNA: TGTGCCAGCAGTGCCGGGGGCGGGAGGGCCCAAGATACGCAGTATTTT.

For the CDR3, the DNA is TGTGCCAGCACGAGACAAACCCTTTCCAATGAGCAGTTCTTC. Protein product: CASTRQTLSNEQFF. This rearrangement joins TRBV28 to TRBJ2-1; no clear D. From germline, CDR1 is MDHEN and CDR2 SYDVKM. Trimming stripped 7 bases from V and 6 bases from J, with 16 bases between. This CDR3 is built from 14 residues.

The V and J genes are TRBV29-1 and TRBJ2-1; 9 bases are a match to TRBD1. There are 14 residues in the CDR3. V shed 4 bases, J shed 7 bases, and the junction held 8 bases outside the gene matches. Looked up from germline, CDR1 is SQVTM and CDR2 is ANQGSEA. The CDR3 DNA reads as TGCAGCGTTGGGAGGGACAGGGAAAGTAATGAGCAGTTCTTC. Its translation: CSVGRDRESNEQFF.

This chain joins TRBV11-2 and TRBJ2-1, with D possibly TRBD1 on 5 matching bases. The V and J ends lost 5 bases and 5 bases respectively, with 13 bases between them. The CDR3 is 14 residues long. Germline values: CDR1 SGHAT, CDR2 FQNNGV. The CDR3 DNA reads TGTGCCAGCAGCCTGGGGCTATGGGACAATGAGCAGTTCTTC. Protein: CASSLGLWDNEQFF.

V and J are TRBV6-5 and TRBJ2-1; maybe TRBD1 (6 bases). There are 16 residues in the CDR3. Germline assignment: CDR1 MNHEY and CDR2 SVGAGI. V was cut by 2 bases and J by 5 bases, with 16 bases left in between. CDR3 DNA: TGTGCCAGCAGTTACGGCTCTACAGGGCTGGACAATGAGCAGTTCTTC. This encodes CASSYGSTGLDNEQFF.

The CDR3 is CASRQRGPEAFF. CDR3 DNA sequence: TGTGCCAGCAGGCAGCGGGGTCCTGAAGCTTTCTTT. The chain combines TRBV28 with TRBJ1-1; D not certain. Germline values: CDR1 MDHEN, CDR2 SYDVKM. The CDR3 length is 12 residues. The V and J ends lost 6 bases and 6 bases respectively, with 11 bases between them.

The chain joins TRBV6-5 to TRBJ2-6; TRBD2 is a possible D gene (7 bases). The CDR3 has 15 residues. V shed 7 bases and J shed 2 bases, with 12 bases lying between them. Germline V gene data show CDR1 as MNHEY and CDR2 as SVGAGI. Here the CDR3 reads CASIEGGAGANVLTF. In nucleotides, the CDR3 is TGTGCCAGCATCGAAGGGGGGGCTGGGGCCAACGTCCTGACTTTC.

V usage is TRBV5-4 and J usage is TRBJ2-6; D is possibly TRBD2 (5 bases). The CDR3 is 15 amino acids. The ends were cut back, 7 bases at V and 3 bases at J, with 14 bases in the middle. Germline V lookup: CDR1 SGHNT, CDR2 YYREEE (reference sequence). In nucleotides, the CDR3 is TGTGCCAGCGGGAGTGGCGGGCGTGGGGCCAACGTCCTGACTTTC. Protein: CASGSGGRGANVLTF.

The genes are TRBV5-1 and TRBJ2-7; TRBD1 matches at 9 bases. Trimming at V came to 0 bases and at J to 3 bases, leaving 1 base not matched to a gene. The germline gives CDR1 SGHRS, CDR2 YFSETQ. The CDR3 runs to 14 residues. CDR3 region: CASSLEGQGYEQYF. In DNA, the CDR3 is TGCGCCAGCAGCTTGGAGGGACAGGGCTACGAGCAGTACTTC.

The rearrangement joins TRBV2 to TRBJ2-7, with 13 nucleotides matching TRBD2. The germline V gene has CDR1 SNHLY and CDR2 FYNNEI. The CDR3 length is 15 residues. J was trimmed by 2 bases and V by 7 bases; bases with no gene match: 5. CDR3 nucleotides: TGTGCCAGCAATTACGGGACTAGCGGGACCTACGAGCAGTACTTC. Its protein product is CASNYGTSGTYEQYF. The whole variable domain, filled in from reference TRBV2 and TRBJ2-7, reads EPEVTQTPSHQVTQMGQEVILRCVPISNHLYFYWYRQILGQKVEFLVSFYNNEISEKSEIFDDQFSVERPDGSNFTLKIRSTKLEDSAMYFCASNYGTSGTYEQYFGPGTRLTVT.

This clone was detected a few times. J is TRBJ2-3 and V is TRBV30; a possible D gene is TRBD2 (5 bases). Germline assignment: CDR1 GTSNPN and CDR2 SVGIG (reference sequence). V was clipped by 0 bases and J by 4 bases, with 8 bases between them. This CDR3 region has 13 residues. The CDR3 sequence: CAWSVERADTQYF. CDR3 in DNA: TGTGCCTGGAGTGTTGAGAGGGCAGATACGCAGTATTTT.

This clone was recorded once. This chain uses TRBV27 with TRBJ2-3; 12 bases fit TRBD2. There are 15 residues in the CDR3. The ends lost 6 bases at V and 5 bases at J; junction bases unmatched: 6. Germline loops: CDR1 MNHEY, CDR2 SMNVEV (reference sequence). CDR3 sequence reads: CASSLAGGPVDTQYF. Written as DNA, the CDR3 is TGTGCCAGCAGCCTAGCGGGAGGGCCGGTAGATACGCAGTATTTT.

This chain joins TRBV5-1 and TRBJ1-6; weak D call: TRBD1 (6 bases). Per the germline V gene, CDR1 is SGHRS and CDR2 is YFSETQ. The CDR3 totals 15 residues. V dropped 4 bases and J dropped 7 bases, with 15 bases sitting between them. This CDR3 reads CASSPEGGGNSPLHF. The CDR3 DNA reads as TGCGCCAGCAGCCCGGAGGGAGGGGGGAATTCACCCCTCCACTTT.

The chain combines TRBV4-1 with TRBJ1-5, with TRBD1 matching 9 bases. CDR3 length: 14 amino acids. Germline values: CDR1 MGHRA, CDR2 YSYEKL. After removal of 2 bases from V and 5 bases from J, the junction contained 1 base not matched to a gene. CDR3 sequence: CASSQRTGDQPQHF. The CDR3 region has the DNA TGCGCCAGCAGCCAAAGGACAGGGGATCAGCCCCAGCATTTT.

This rearrangement joins TRBV6-6 to TRBJ2-5, with D possibly matching TRBD2 (6 bases). Trimming took 5 bases from V and 4 from J, leaving 8 bases between them. The CDR3 covers 12 residues. Germline V gene lookup returns CDR1 MNHNY and CDR2 SVGAGI (reference sequence). CDR3 protein: CASSVGGETQYF. The CDR3, as DNA: TGTGCCAGCAGTGTCGGGGGAGAGACCCAGTACTTC.

J is TRBJ1-5 and V is TRBV28; D possibly corresponds to TRBD1 (5 bases). Trimming took off 5 bases at V and 2 bases at J, with 16 bases between the two ends. The CDR3 is 16 residues long. Germline CDR1 is MDHEN and CDR2 is SYDVKM. The CDR3 DNA reads TGTGCCAGCAGTCCCATGCGGGGGTTTGGCAATCAGCCCCAGCATTTT. This codes for CASSPMRGFGNQPQHF. The entire variable domain, with the rest obtained from reference TRBV28 and TRBJ1-5, is as follows: DVKVTQSSRYLVKRTGEKVFLECVQDMDHENMFWYRQDPGLGLRLIYFSYDVKMKEKGDIPEGYSVSREKKERFSLILESASTNQTSMYLCASSPMRGFGNQPQHFGDGTRLSIL.